This TCR beta chain was profiled in a study of CD8 T cells in ankylosing spondylitis. Broader study findings: Matched ankylosing spondylitis synovial fluid reportedly showed significant enrichment of disease-linked clones.

TCRdb passed the 5' RACE reads through MiXCR, listing each CDR3 protein once. The profile shows around 130,000 distinct CDR3 sequences, 6.5% to 9% of them singletons. This clonotype came up a few times. The target antigen is unknown. The sample taken for sequencing was blood, either unsorted or a sorted T cell fraction (not recorded which). This TCR was sampled from a male donor with ankylosing spondylitis or in good health (not recorded which).

The CDR3 region is CASSLSVWALNTEAFF. As DNA, the CDR3 is TGTGCCAGCAGTTTATCGGTATGGGCTTTGAACACTGAAGCTTTCTTT. The rearrangement joins TRBV27 to TRBJ1-1; D gene unclear. CDR3 size: 16 residues. Trimming cost V 0 bases and J 0 bases, with 11 bases left between them. Germline values: CDR1 MNHEY, CDR2 SMNVEV (reference sequence).